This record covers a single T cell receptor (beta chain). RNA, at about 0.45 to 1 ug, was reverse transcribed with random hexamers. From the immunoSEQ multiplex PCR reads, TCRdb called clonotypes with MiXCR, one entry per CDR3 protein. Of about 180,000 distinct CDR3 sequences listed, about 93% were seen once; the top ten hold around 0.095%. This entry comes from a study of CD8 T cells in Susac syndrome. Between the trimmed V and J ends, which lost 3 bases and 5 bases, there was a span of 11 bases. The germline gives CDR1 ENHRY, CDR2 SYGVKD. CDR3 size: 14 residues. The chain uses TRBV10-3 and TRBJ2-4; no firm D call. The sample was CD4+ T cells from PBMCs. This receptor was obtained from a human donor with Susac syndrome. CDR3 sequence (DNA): TGTGCCATCAGTGATGAAGATTGGGAAAACATTCAGTACTTC. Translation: CAISDEDWENIQYF.